The 2 T cell receptor beta chains presented below share a single source sample, sequenced in a study of response to subunit inactivated influenza vaccine. From the RT-PCR reads, TCRdb called clonotypes with MiXCR, one entry per CDR3 protein. The sample includes 650,000 to 800,000 distinct CDR3 sequences, about 14% seen only once; the top ten take around 7%. Sequencing was performed on PBMCs from blood, taken 14 days before vaccination. These receptors were obtained from a man aged 50-59 years who received an inactivated influenza vaccine.

This sequence joins TRBV6-2 or TRBV6-3 and TRBJ2-3; TRBD2 agrees at 13 bases. Trimming took 7 bases from V and 2 from J; bases not matched to a gene: 12. CDR1 and CDR2 from the germline V gene are MNHEY and SVGEGT. The CDR3 has 18 residues. CDR3 bases: TGTGCCAGCAATCGACTAGCGGGGGGCTTCCTTCCCACAGATACGCAGTATTTT. As protein: CASNRLAGGFLPTDTQYF.

This chain uses TRBV7-8 with TRBJ2-1, with a possible D match to TRBD1 (6 bases). CDR3 size: 18 residues. Trimming removed 2 bases from V and 7 bases from J, with 24 bases in between. Germline V CDR1 and CDR2: SGHVS, FQNEAQ. CDR3 sequence: CASSLPGLTGRGGNEQFF. The DNA of the CDR3 is TGTGCCAGCAGCTTACCCGGACTGACTGGCAGGGGTGGGAATGAGCAGTTCTTC.